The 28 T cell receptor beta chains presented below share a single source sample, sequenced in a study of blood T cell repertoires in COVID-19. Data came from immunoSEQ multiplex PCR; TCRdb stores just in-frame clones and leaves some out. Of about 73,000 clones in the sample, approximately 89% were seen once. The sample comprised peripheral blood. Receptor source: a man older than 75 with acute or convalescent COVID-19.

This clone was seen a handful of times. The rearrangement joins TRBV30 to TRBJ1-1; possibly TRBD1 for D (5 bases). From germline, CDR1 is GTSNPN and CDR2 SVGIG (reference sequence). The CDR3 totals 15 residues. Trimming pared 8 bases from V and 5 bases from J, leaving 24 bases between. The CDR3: CAGIEPSWGGTEAFF. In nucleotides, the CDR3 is TGTGCCGGAATCGAACCCTCGTGGGGGGGGACTGAAGCTTTCTTT.

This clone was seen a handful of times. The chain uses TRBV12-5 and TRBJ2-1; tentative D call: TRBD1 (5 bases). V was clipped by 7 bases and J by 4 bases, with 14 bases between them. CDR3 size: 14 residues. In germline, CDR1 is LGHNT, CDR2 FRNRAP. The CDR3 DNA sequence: TGTGCTAGTGCCCCCCCAGGGTCTTACAATGAGCAGTTCTTC. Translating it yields CASAPPGSYNEQFF.

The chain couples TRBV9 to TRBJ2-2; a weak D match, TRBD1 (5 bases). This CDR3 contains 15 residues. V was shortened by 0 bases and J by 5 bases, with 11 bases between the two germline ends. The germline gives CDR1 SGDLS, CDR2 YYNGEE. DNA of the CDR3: TGTGCCAGCAGCGTAGGCCAGGGCAGGACCGGGGAGCTGTTTTTT. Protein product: CASSVGQGRTGELFF.

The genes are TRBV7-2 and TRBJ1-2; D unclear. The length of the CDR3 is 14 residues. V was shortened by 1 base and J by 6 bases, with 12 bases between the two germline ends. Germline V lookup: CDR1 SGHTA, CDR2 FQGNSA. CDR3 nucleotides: TGTGCCAGCAGCTTAGGGTTGCAGAATCATGGCTACACCTTC. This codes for CASSLGLQNHGYTF. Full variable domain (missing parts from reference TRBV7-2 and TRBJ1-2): GAGVSQSPSNKVTEKGKDVELRCDPISGHTALYWYRQSLGQGLEFLIYFQGNSAPDKSGLPSDRFSAERTGGSVSTLTIQRTQQEDSAVYLCASSLGLQNHGYTFGSGTRLTVV.

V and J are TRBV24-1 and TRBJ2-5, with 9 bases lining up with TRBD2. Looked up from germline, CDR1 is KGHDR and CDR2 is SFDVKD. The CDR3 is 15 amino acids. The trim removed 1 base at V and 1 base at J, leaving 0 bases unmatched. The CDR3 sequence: CATSDLAGGQETQYF. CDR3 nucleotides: TGTGCCACCAGTGATTTAGCGGGGGGCCAAGAGACCCAGTACTTC.

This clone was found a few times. Here the CDR3 reads CATSDSRGGGQPQHF. The CDR3 DNA sequence: TGTGCCACCAGTGATTCCAGAGGGGGTGGTCAGCCCCAGCATTTT. V and J are TRBV24-1 and TRBJ1-5; perhaps TRBD1 as D (6 bases). Trimming pared 2 bases from V and 6 bases from J, leaving 13 bases between. The germline CDR1 and CDR2 sequences are KGHDR and SFDVKD. CDR3 length equals 15 residues.

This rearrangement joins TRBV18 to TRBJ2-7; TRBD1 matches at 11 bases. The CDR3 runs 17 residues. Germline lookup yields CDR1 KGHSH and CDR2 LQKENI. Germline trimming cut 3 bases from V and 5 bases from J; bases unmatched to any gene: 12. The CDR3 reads CASSPPLGQGAIHEQYF. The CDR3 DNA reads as TGTGCCAGCTCACCCCCCCTCGGACAGGGGGCGATCCACGAGCAGTACTTC.

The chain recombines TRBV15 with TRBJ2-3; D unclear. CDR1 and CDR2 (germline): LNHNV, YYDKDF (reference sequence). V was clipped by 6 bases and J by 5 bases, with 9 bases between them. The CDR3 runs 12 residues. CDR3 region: CATRLGGDTQYF. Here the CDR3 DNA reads TGTGCCACCAGACTCGGCGGAGATACGCAGTATTTT.

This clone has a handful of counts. The CDR3 loop reads CSVIRGDGYTF. CDR3 in DNA: TGCAGTGTAATCCGGGGAGATGGCTACACCTTC. The chain joins TRBV20-1 to TRBJ1-2, with D unresolved. The germline V gene encodes CDR1 DFQATT and CDR2 SNEGSKA (reference sequence). Trimming removed 7 bases from V and 6 bases from J, with 12 bases in between. CDR3 length equals 11 residues.

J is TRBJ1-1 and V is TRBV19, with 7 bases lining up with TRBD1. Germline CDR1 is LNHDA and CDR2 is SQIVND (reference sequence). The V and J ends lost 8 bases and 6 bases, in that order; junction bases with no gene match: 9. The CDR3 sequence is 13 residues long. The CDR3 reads CASGTGQAAEAFF. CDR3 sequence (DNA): TGTGCCAGTGGGACCGGACAGGCGGCTGAAGCTTTCTTT.

The CDR3: CASSSDRVGQPQHF. In nucleotides, the CDR3 is TGTGCCAGCAGCTCCGACAGGGTGGGCCAGCCCCAGCATTTT. The chain joins TRBV25-1 to TRBJ1-5; 7 bases match TRBD1. Germline loops: CDR1 MGHDK, CDR2 SYGVNS. The V and J ends lost 6 bases and 7 bases, in that order; junction bases with no gene match: 9. The CDR3 covers 14 residues.

The CDR3 loop reads CASSPSGNGYTF. CDR3 in DNA: TGTGCCAGCTCGCCCTCAGGGAATGGCTACACCTTC. This chain joins TRBV18 and TRBJ1-2; D perhaps matches TRBD1 (5 bases). V was cut by 6 bases and J by 6 bases, with 11 bases left in between. Per the germline V gene, CDR1 is KGHSH and CDR2 is LQKENI. This CDR3 contains 12 residues.

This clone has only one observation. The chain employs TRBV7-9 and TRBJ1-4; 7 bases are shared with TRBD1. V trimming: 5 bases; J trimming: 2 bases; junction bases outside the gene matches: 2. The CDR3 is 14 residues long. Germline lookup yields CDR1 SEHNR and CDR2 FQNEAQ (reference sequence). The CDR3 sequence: CASSQGETNEKLFF. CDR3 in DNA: TGTGCCAGCAGCCAGGGGGAGACTAATGAAAAACTGTTTTTT.

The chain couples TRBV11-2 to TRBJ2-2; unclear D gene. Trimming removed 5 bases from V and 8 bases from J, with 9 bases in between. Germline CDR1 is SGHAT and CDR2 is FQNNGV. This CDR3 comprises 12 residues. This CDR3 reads CASSPLKGELFF. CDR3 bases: TGTGCCAGCAGCCCACTCAAGGGGGAGCTGTTTTTT.

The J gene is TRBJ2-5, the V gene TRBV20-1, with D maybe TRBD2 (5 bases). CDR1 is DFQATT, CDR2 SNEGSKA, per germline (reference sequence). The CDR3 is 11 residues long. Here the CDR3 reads CSRTSGETQYF. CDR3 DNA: TGCAGCAGAACTAGTGGAGAGACCCAGTACTTC.

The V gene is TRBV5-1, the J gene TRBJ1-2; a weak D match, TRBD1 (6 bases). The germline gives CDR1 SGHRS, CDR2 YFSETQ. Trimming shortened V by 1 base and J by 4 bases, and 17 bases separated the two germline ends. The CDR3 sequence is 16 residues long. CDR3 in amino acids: CASSLSGDTASYGYTF. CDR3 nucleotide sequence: TGCGCCAGCAGCTTGTCCGGGGACACCGCGTCCTATGGCTACACCTTC.

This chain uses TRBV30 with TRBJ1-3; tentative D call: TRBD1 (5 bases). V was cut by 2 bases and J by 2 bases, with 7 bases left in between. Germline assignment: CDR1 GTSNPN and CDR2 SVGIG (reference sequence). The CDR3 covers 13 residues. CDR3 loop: CAWSIGAGNTIYF. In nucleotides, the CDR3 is TGTGCCTGGAGTATAGGGGCTGGAAACACCATATATTTT.

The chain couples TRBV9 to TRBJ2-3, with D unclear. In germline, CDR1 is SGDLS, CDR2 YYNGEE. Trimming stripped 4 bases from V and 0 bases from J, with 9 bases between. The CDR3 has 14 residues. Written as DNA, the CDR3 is TGTGCCAGCAGCACCTTACAGAGCACAGATACGCAGTATTTT. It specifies CASSTLQSTDTQYF. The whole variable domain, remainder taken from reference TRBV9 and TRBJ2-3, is DSGVTQTPKHLITATGQRVTLRCSPRSGDLSVYWYQQSLDQGLQFLIQYYNGEERAKGNILERFSAQQFPDLHSELNLSSLELGDSALYFCASSTLQSTDTQYFGPGTRLTVL.

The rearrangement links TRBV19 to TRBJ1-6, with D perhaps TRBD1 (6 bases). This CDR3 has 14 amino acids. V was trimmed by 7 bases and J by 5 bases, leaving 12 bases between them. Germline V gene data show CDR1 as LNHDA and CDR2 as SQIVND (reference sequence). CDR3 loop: CASNSRTDNSPLHF. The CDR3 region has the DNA TGTGCCAGTAATTCTAGGACAGATAATTCACCCCTCCACTTT. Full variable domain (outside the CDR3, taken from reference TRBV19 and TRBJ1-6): DGGITQSPKYLFRKEGQNVTLSCEQNLNHDAMYWYRQDPGQGLRLIYYSQIVNDFQKGDIAEGYSVSREKKESFPLTVTSAQKNPTAFYLCASNSRTDNSPLHFGNGTRLTVT.

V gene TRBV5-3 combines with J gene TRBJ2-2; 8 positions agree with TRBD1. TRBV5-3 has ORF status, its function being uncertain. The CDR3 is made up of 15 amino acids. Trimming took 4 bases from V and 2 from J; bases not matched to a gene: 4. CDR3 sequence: CARSPDRDNTGELFF. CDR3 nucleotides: TGTGCCAGAAGCCCGGACAGGGATAACACCGGGGAGCTGTTTTTT.

CDR3 sequence reads: CASRQGTLGYTF. The CDR3 nucleotides read TGTGCCAGCAGGCAGGGAACACTTGGCTACACCTTC. The chain combines TRBV2 with TRBJ1-2; D might be TRBD1 (5 bases). The CDR3 runs to 12 residues. The V end was cut by 6 bases, the J end by 7 bases, with 12 bases between. The germline V gene has CDR1 SNHLY and CDR2 FYNNEI.

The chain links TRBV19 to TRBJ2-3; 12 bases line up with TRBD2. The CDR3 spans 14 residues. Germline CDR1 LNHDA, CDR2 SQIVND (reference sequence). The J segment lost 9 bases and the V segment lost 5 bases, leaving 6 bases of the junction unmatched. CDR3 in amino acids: CASSPSGRAGTQYF. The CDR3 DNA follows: TGTGCCAGTAGTCCTAGCGGGAGGGCCGGGACGCAGTATTTT.

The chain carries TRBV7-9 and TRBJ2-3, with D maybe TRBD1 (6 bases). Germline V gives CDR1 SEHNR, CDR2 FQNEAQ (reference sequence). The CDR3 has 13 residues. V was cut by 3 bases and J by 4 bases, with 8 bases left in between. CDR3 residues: CASSFTGPDTQYF. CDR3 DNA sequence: TGTGCCAGCAGCTTCACAGGGCCAGATACGCAGTATTTT.

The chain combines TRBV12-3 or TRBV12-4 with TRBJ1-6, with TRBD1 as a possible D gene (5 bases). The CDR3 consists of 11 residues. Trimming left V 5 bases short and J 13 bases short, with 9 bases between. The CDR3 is CASSTGGPLHF. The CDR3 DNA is TGTGCCAGCAGTACCGGGGGGCCCCTCCACTTT.

The CDR3 is CASSLVGGREKLFF. The CDR3 DNA follows: TGTGCCAGCAGCTTGGTCGGGGGTAGGGAAAAACTGTTTTTT. This chain uses TRBV5-5 with TRBJ1-4; a weak D match, TRBD1 (5 bases). V was cut by 0 bases and J by 8 bases, with 11 bases left in between. The CDR3 spans 14 residues. Germline V gives CDR1 SGHKS, CDR2 YYEKEE (reference sequence).

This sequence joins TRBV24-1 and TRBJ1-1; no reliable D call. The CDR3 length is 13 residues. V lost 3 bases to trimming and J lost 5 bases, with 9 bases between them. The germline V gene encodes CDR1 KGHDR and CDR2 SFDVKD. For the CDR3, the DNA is TGTGCCACCAGTGATACCCTACAGACTGAAGCTTTCTTT. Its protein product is CATSDTLQTEAFF.

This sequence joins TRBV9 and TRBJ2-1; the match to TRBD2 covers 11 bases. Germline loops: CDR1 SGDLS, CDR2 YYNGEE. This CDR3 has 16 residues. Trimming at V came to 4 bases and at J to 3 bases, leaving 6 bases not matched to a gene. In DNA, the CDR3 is TGTGCCAGCAGCTTTTCAGGGACTAGCGGCTACAATGAGCAGTTCTTC. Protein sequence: CASSFSGTSGYNEQFF.

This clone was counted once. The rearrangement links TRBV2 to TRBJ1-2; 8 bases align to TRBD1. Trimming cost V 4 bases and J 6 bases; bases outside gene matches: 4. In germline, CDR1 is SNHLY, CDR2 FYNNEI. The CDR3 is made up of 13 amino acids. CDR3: CASSGTGIDGYTF. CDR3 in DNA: TGTGCCAGCAGTGGGACAGGGATCGATGGCTACACCTTC.